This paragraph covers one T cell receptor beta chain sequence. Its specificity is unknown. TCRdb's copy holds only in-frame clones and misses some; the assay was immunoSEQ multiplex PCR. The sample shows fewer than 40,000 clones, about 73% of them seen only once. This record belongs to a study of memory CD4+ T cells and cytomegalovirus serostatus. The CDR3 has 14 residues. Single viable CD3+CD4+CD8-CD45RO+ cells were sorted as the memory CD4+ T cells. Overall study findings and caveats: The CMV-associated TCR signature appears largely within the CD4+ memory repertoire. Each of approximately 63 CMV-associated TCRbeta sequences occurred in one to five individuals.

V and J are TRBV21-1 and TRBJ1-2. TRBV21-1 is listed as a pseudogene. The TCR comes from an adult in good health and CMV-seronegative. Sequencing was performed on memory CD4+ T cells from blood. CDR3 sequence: CASSSRDGVYGYTF. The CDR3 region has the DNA TGTGCCAGCAGCAGCCGGGACGGAGTCTATGGCTACACCTTC.